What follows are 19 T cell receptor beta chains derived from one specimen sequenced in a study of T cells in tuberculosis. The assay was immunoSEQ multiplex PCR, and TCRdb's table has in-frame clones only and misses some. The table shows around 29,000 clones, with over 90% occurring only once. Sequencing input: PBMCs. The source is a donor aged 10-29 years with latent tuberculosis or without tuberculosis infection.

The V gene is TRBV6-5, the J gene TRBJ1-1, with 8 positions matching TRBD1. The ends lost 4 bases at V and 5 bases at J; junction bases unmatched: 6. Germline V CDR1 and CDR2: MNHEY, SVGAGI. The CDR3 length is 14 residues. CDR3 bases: TGTGCCAGCAGTTCGGACAGGGTCGGGACTGAAGCTTTCTTT. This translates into CASSSDRVGTEAFF.

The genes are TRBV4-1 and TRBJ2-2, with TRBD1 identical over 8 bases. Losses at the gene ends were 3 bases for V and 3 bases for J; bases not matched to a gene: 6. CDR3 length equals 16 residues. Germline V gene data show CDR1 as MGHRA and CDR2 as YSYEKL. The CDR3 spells CASSQDRVIYTGELFF. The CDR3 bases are TGCGCCAGCAGCCAGGACAGGGTTATCTACACCGGGGAGCTGTTTTTT.

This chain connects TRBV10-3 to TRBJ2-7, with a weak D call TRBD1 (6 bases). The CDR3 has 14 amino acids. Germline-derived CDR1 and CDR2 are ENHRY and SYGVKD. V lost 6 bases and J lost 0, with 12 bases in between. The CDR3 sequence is CAISSDRISYEQYF. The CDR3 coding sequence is TGTGCCATCAGCTCCGACAGGATCTCCTACGAGCAGTACTTC.

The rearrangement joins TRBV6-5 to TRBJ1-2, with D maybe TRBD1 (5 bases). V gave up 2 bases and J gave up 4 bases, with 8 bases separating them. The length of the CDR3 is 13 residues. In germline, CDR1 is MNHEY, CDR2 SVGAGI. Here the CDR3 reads CASSYDRSYGYTF. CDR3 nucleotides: TGTGCCAGCAGTTACGACAGAAGCTATGGCTACACCTTC.

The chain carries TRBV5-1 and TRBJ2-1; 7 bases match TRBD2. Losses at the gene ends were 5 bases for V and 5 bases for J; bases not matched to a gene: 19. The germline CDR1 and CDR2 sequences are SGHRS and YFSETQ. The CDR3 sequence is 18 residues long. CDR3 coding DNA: TGCGCCAGCAGGGGGGACTACTCACCCGTCTTTACCGACAATGAGCAGTTCTTC. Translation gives CASRGDYSPVFTDNEQFF.

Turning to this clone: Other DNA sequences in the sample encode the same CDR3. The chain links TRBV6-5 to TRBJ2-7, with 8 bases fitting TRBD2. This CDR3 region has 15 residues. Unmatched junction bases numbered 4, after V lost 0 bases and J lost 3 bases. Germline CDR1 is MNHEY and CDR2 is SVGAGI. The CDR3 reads CASSYSGGGNYEQYF. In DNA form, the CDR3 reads TGTGCCAGCAGTTACTCTGGCGGGGGGAACTACGAGCAGTACTTC.

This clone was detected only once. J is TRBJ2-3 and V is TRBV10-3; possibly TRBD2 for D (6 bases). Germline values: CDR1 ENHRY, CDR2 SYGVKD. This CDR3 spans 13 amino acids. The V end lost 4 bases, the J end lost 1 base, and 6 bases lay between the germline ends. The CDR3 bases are TGTGCCATCAGTGCGGGGGGCACAGATACGCAGTATTTT. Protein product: CAISAGGTDTQYF.

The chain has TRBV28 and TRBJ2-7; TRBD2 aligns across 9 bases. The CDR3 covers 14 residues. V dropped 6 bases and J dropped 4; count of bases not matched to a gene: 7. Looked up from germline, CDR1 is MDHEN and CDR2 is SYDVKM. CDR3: CASRPSGAVYEQYF. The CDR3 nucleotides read TGTGCCAGCAGACCTAGCGGGGCCGTTTACGAGCAGTACTTC.

DNA for the CDR3: TGCGCCAGCAGTGACCTAGCGGGGGGCCTAAACACAGATACGCAGTATTTT. It is translated as CASSDLAGGLNTDTQYF. This sequence joins TRBV10-2 and TRBJ2-3, with TRBD2 matching 11 bases. The CDR3 contains 17 residues. The germline gives CDR1 WSHSY, CDR2 SAAADI. V was clipped by 3 bases and J by 2 bases; unmatched bases: 7.

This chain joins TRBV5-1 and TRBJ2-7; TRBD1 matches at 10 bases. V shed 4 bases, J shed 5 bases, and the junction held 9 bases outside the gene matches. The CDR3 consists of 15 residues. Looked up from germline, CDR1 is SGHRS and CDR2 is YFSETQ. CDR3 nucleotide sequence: TGCGCCAGCAGCCTGAGACAGGGGGCGAGAAACGAGCAGTACTTC. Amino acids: CASSLRQGARNEQYF.

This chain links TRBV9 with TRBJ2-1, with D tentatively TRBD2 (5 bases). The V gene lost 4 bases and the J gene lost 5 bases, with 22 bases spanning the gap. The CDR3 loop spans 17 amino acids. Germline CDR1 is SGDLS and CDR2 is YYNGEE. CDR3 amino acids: CASSIGLLLSNHNEQFF. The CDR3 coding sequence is TGTGCCAGCAGCATCGGACTTCTACTCAGTAACCACAATGAGCAGTTCTTC.

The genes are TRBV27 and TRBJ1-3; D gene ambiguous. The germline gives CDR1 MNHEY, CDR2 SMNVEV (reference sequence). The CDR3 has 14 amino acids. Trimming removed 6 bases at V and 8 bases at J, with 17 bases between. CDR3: CASSPAGVSDTIYF. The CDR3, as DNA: TGTGCCAGCAGCCCCGCCGGGGTATCGGACACCATATATTTT.

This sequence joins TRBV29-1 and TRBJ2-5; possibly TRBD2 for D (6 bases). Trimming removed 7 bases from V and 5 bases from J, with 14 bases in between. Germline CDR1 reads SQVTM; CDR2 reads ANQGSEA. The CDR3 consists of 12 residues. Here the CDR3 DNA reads TGCAGCGCCCTAGATGGGGGGGAGACCCAGTACTTC. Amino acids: CSALDGGETQYF.

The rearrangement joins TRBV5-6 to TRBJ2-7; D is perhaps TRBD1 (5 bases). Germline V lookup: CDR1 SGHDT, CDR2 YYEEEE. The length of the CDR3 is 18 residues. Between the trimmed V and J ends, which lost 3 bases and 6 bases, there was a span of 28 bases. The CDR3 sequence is CASSSTYLNRQSLGEQYF. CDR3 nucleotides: TGTGCCAGCAGCTCTACTTATCTCAACCGACAGTCTCTGGGCGAGCAGTACTTC. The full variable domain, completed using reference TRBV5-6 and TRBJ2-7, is DAGVTQSPTHLIKTRGQQVTLRCSPKSGHDTVSWYQQALGQGPQFIFQYYEEEERQRGNFPDRFSGHQFPNYSSELNVNALLLGDSALYLCASSSTYLNRQSLGEQYFGPGTRLTVT.

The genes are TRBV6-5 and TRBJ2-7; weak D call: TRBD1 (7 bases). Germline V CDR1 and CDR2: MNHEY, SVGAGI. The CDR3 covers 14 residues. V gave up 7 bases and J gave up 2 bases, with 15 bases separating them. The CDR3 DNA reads TGTGCCAGCACCAACCCAGGGGGGACCTACGAGCAGTACTTC. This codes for CASTNPGGTYEQYF.

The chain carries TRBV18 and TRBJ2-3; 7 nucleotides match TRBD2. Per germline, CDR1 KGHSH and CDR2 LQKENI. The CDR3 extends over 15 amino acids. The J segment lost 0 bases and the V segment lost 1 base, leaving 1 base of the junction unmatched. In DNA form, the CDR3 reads TGTGCCAGCTCACCACGGGGGGGGAGCACAGATACGCAGTATTTT. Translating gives CASSPRGGSTDTQYF.

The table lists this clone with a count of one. The CDR3 protein is CASSLDVGIQYF. Here the CDR3 DNA reads TGTGCCAGCAGCTTAGATGTCGGCATTCAGTACTTC. The rearrangement joins TRBV7-8 to TRBJ2-4, with D hard to call. V lost 1 base to trimming and J lost 9 bases, with 7 bases between them. This CDR3 region has 12 residues. Germline CDR1 is SGHVS and CDR2 is FQNEAQ.

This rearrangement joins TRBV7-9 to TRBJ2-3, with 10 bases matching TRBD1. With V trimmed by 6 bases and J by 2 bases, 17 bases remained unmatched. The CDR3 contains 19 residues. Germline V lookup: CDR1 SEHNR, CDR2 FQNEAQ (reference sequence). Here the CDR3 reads CASSPLDRGRLWDTDTQYF. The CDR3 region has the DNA TGTGCCAGCAGTCCCTTAGACAGGGGGCGTTTATGGGACACAGATACGCAGTATTTT.

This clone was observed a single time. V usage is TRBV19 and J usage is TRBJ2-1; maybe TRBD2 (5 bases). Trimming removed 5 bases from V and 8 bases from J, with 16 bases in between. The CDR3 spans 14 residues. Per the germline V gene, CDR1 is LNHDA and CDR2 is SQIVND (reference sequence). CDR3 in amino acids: CASSVAGQGYEQFF. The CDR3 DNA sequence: TGTGCCAGTAGTGTCGCGGGCCAAGGCTATGAGCAGTTCTTC.